The T cell receptor (beta chain) described here comes from a study of graft-versus-host responses after intestinal transplantation. Turning to the study itself: All recipients were given anti-thymocyte globulin induction, and tacrolimus and steroids were then administered for about three years.

Germline loops: CDR1 MDHEN, CDR2 SYDVKM. There are 14 residues in the CDR3. V shed 3 bases and J shed 1 base, with 6 bases lying between them. This table comes from immunoSEQ multiplex PCR, and its TCRdb copy is limited to in-frame clones, with some not included. Of 9,500 to 10,000 clones in the sample, 94% were seen once. On this clone: Its cognate antigen is unknown.

General study points: Researchers found peak circulating GvH clone levels linked to early post-transplant HvG declines. Detected in recipient marrow were GvH clones, some of which were first observed in ileum or blood. High graft-versus-host to host-versus-graft clonal ratios were found in allografts of patients who had graft-donor T cell macrochimerism.

The sequencing used PBMCs, collected 8 days after intestinal transplant. This receptor was taken from a human patient who received an intestinal transplant, so some T cells may come from the graft donor. V is TRBV28 and J is TRBJ2-2; no reliable D call. The chain's CDR3 is CASSLGENTGELFF. CDR3 in DNA: TGTGCCAGCAGTTTGGGTGAGAACACCGGGGAGCTGTTTTTT.